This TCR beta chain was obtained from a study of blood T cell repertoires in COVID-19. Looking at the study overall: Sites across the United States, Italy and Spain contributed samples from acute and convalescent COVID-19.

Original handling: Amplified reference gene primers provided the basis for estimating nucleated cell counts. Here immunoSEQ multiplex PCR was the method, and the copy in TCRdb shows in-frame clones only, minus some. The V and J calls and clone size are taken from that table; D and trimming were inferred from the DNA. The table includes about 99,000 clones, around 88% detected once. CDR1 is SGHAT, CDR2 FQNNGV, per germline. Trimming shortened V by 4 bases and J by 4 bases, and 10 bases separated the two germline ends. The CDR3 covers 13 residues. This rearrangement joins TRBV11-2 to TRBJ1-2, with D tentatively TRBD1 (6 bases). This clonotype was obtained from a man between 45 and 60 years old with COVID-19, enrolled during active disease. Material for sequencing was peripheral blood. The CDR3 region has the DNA TGTGCCAGCAGCTCCAGGACAGTCTATGGCTACACCTTC. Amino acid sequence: CASSSRTVYGYTF.